The clone carrying this TCR beta chain appeared a few times. Its antigen is currently unknown. The record originates from a study of Ad26.COV2.S vaccination and SARS-CoV-2 variants. The study, taken as a whole, reports: Whether participants received vaccine or placebo, their non-spike TCR breadth was similar. The analyses of TCR breadth and depth may have understated the size of total T cell responses. Vaccine recipients surpassed placebo recipients in spike-specific TCR breadth. There was reportedly substantial breadth in spike-specific CD8+ and CD4+ T cell responses after vaccination.

The CDR3 contains 14 residues. Deletions cut 4 bases from V and 0 bases from J, with 9 bases between. The germline V gene encodes CDR1 KGHSH and CDR2 LQKENI. Libraries were prepared by immunoSEQ multiplex PCR; TCRdb keeps only in-frame clonotypes and omits some of them. The data contain fewer than 150,000 clones, roughly 89% of them singletons. J is TRBJ1-1 and V is TRBV18; D is unclear. The sequencing here drew on peripheral blood, taken after recovery from COVID-19. The sequence was obtained from a human donor who had recovered from COVID-19. DNA for the CDR3: TGTGCCAGCTCACTTTCGACATTGAACACTGAAGCTTTCTTT. Its protein product is CASSLSTLNTEAFF.